The rows below give T cell receptor beta chains drawn from one sample of a study of human T cells and chemical hapten exposure. TCRdb re-called the RACE reads through MiXCR, storing one row per CDR3 protein. The sample lists about 69,000 distinct CDR3 sequences; 10% were seen once. The sample was whole blood, taken in connection with sensitization to the hapten diphenylcyclopropenone (DPC). These receptors came from a woman aged 45-60 years with alopecia areata. Some clones in this sample may be carry-over from other donors' samples. CDR3s include the opening cysteine and the closing phenylalanine or tryptophan. A D gene is named only where the DNA matches it firmly. Only some rows state a clone size, as once, few, many or a class for expanded clones.

clone_size	d_call	v_call	j_call	cdr3_aa	cdr3_nt
many	.	TRBV11-2	TRBJ1-1	CASRHRQGTEAFF	TGTGCCAGCAGGCATCGTCAGGGGACTGAAGCTTTCTTT
many	TRBD1	TRBV6-6	TRBJ1-1	CAIRQGQGLNTEAFF	TGTGCCATCCGGCAGGGACAGGGGTTAAACACTGAAGCTTTCTTT
many	.	TRBV5-6	TRBJ2-7	CASSLDLRPSYEQYF	TGTGCCAGCAGCCTGGACCTGAGACCCTCCTACGAGCAGTACTTC
.	.	TRBV28	TRBJ2-7	CASSFSLAGLNYEQYF	TGTGCCAGCAGTTTCTCCCTTGCAGGACTAAACTACGAGCAGTACTTC
.	TRBD2	TRBV29-1	TRBJ2-7	CSVFTQLSGKSSYEQYF	TGCAGCGTATTTACCCAACTTAGCGGGAAGAGCTCCTACGAGCAGTACTTC
few	.	TRBV20-1	TRBJ1-5	CSAPRTDAGGKPQHF	TGCAGTGCTCCCAGGACCGACGCAGGTGGGAAGCCCCAGCATTTT
.	TRBD1	TRBV14	TRBJ1-1	CASSQGRGLNTEAFF	TGTGCCAGCAGCCAAGGCAGGGGGCTGAACACTGAAGCTTTCTTT
few	TRBD2	TRBV5-1	TRBJ2-3	CASSSGLAGVADTQYF	TGCGCCAGCAGCTCTGGACTAGCGGGAGTTGCAGATACGCAGTATTTT
few	.	TRBV29-1	TRBJ2-3	CSVTSGTDTQYF	TGCAGCGTAACTAGTGGCACAGATACGCAGTATTTT
.	.	TRBV7-9	TRBJ1-1	CASSLVPNTEAFF	TGTGCCAGCAGCTTAGTACCCAACACTGAAGCTTTCTTT
many	.	TRBV7-9	TRBJ2-1	CASSLPPDFSYNEQFF	TGTGCCAGCAGCTTACCCCCCGACTTCTCCTACAATGAGCAGTTCTTC